This paragraph covers one T cell receptor (beta chain) sequence. Which antigen it targets is not known. Base quality data are lacking; no much larger clone is found one base away. This specimen's time point label, per the study, means: baseline, week 1 (first vaccination visit). The treatment or condition label for this specimen denotes: pre-vaccination baseline after standard-of-care therapy. Donors had newly diagnosed WHO grade 3 or 4 IDH1-mutant astrocytomas with loss of nuclear ATRX. The samples were drawn from NOA16, a multicentre, single-arm, open-label phase I trial in Germany that tested a mutant IDH1 peptide vaccine in humans for the first time. Visit V03 blood draws served as the baseline sample for immunogenicity testing. Genomic DNA for TCRB sequencing was extracted from EDTA blood using the DNeasy Blood and Tissue Kit. Taken from cysteine to phenylalanine, the CDR3 has 15 residues. Here the CDR3 DNA is all that survives: 45 bases in frame from base 1. CDR1 and CDR2, per the germline V gene (reference sequence), are MNHEY and SMNVEV. Trimming takes 3 bases from V and 4 bases from J, and the germline ends sit 15 bases apart.

This entry belongs to a study of a mutant IDH1 vaccine in newly diagnosed glioma (dated by TCRdb to about 2021). With regard to the full study: Of the approximately 34 patients who were treated, around 62% were male and approximately 38% were female, and the mean age was around 40 years. Peripheral blood was drawn at six visits: V03 (baseline), V05, V07, V10, V12 and V13. Longitudinal TCRB deep sequencing was performed for roughly 25 treated patients wherever samples were available for exploratory analyses. Before enrollment, most patients had been given radiochemotherapy with temozolomide as standard therapy, while the rest had received either radiotherapy alone or temozolomide alone.

Overall study results and their limits: According to the authors, sample limitations meant that analyses of patient blood samples could not be reproduced. Across multiple MHC alleles, vaccine-induced immune responses were seen in roughly 93% of patients. Pseudoprogression appeared unrelated to alterations in the top peripheral T cell clonotypes detected by TCRB sequencing. Selection of PBMC samples for TCRB deep sequencing was based on availability.

The library was built by means of the immunoSEQ multiplex PCR assay. Rearranged TCR beta chain sequences were amplified using the hsTCRB Kit according to the manufacturer's protocol. An Illumina MiSeq was used to sequence the TCRB libraries. The study's processing was this. The kit vendor's proprietary platform handled demultiplexing, trimming and gene mapping. In its TCRdb copy, this immuneACCESS table keeps in-frame sequences only and misses some clones. Where compared with another copy, unresolved V genes explain less than half of these, and the others have no known cause. For V, J and clone size, that table is used; D and trimming come from the DNA. The sample has 75,000 to 100,000 clones on record, 82% of them singletons. The ten largest clones add up to less than 6.5% of the sample.

This specimen was PBMCs, taken from a glioma patient treated with radiotherapy, temozolomide or both. The TCR comes from a man aged 40-50 years with glioma. Some clones in this sample may be carry-over from other donors' samples. Here the chain combines TRBV27 and TRBJ1-2; a tentative D call is TRBD1 (6 bases match). The sequenced DNA: TGTGCCAGCAGTTTTAATCAGGGGCTGGTCTATGGCTACACCTTC. Its protein reads: CASSFNQGLVYGYTF.